This T cell receptor (beta chain) was recovered during a study of blood T cell repertoires in COVID-19. As for the study in general: PBMCs, B-cell-depleted T cells, or T cells were the source of the cDNA or gDNA that made up the material.

Produced via immunoSEQ multiplex PCR; TCRdb's table is partial and in-frame only. In the table there are around 300,000 clones, 85% to 90% of which are singletons. This clone has a handful of counts. The CDR3 is 15 amino acids. Germline CDR1 is PRHDT and CDR2 is FYEKMQ (reference sequence). V lost 4 bases to trimming and J lost 7 bases, with 17 bases between them. The sample comprised PBMCs or T cells enriched from blood (not recorded which). The chain recombines TRBV13 with TRBJ1-5, with a weak D call TRBD1 (5 bases). This TCR was sampled from a young woman with acute COVID-19. In nucleotides, the CDR3 is TGTGCCAGCAGCTCCGGTGGGGGGATTAGACAGCCCCAGCATTTT. Its protein is CASSSGGGIRQPQHF. The full variable domain, with the rest looked up from reference TRBV13 and TRBJ1-5, is AAGVIQSPRHLIKEKRETATLKCYPIPRHDTVYWYQQGPGQDPQFLISFYEKMQSDKGSIPDRFSAQQFSDYHSELNMSSLELGDSALYFCASSSGGGIRQPQHFGDGTRLSIL.